This entry concerns a single T cell receptor beta chain. The antigen is undetermined. The data stem from a study of T cells in Graves' hyperthyroidism and ophthalmopathy. The CDR3 loop spans 16 amino acids. Germline CDR1 is MNHNY and CDR2 is SVGAGI (reference sequence). Germline trimming cut 6 bases from V and 6 bases from J; bases unmatched to any gene: 10. Researchers took RNA transcripts and amplified the TCR beta CDR3 regions from them. The HTBI primer set was used in a first-round RT-PCR of the TCR CDR3. TCRdb re-called the multiplex PCR reads with MiXCR, one entry per CDR3 protein. The sample lists a few hundred thousand distinct CDR3 sequences, about 45% occurring once. No progression to ophthalmopathy during 18 months of follow-up defined stable disease. These patients, aged 18 to 65, had recently diagnosed hyperthyroidism lasting under 2 months. Study-level results: Ophthalmopathy was predicted by the model a median of approximately six months ahead of onset. From stable hyperthyroidism, ophthalmopathy was separated by a 13 V-J model.

The V and J genes are TRBV6-6 and TRBJ1-4, with 10 bases matching TRBD1. This receptor was taken from a woman aged 18-30 years with Graves' hyperthyroidism. The specimen was peripheral blood or thyroid tissue (not recorded which). The CDR3 DNA reads TGTGCCAGCAGCGAGACTAGCGGGACAGGGGATGAAAAACTGTTTTTT. Translating it yields CASSETSGTGDEKLFF.